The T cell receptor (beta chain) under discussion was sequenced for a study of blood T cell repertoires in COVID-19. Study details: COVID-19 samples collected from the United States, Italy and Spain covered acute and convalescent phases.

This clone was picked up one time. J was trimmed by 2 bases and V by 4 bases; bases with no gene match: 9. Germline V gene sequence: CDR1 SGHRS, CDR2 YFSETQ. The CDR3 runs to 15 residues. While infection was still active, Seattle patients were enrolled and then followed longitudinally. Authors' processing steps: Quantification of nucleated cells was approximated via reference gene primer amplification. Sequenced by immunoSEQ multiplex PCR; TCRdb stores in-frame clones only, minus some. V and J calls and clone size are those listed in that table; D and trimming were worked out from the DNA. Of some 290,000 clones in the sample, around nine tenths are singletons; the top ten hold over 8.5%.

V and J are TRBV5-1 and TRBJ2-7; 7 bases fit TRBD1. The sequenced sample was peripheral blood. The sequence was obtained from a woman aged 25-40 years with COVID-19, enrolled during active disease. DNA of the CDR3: TGCGCCAGCAGCGCTTGGGGACAGATACCCTACGAGCAGTACTTC. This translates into CASSAWGQIPYEQYF.